This TCR beta chain was captured by sequencing in a study of blood T cell repertoires in COVID-19. Study as a whole: Researchers got acute and convalescent COVID-19 samples from the United States, Italy and Spain.

The cohort comprised adults aged roughly 18 to 95 years residing in 20 to 30 US areas. Grouping used clinical history reported by participants in a survey and questionnaire. Trimming at V came to 2 bases and at J to 9 bases, leaving 8 bases not matched to a gene. Looked up from germline, CDR1 is MNHEY and CDR2 is SVGAGI. The CDR3 has 14 amino acids. The data were produced by immunoSEQ multiplex PCR, yet TCRdb's version contains in-frame clones alone and is incomplete. This sample has about 260,000 clones, with roughly 83% found just once. What was sequenced was PBMCs or T cells enriched from blood (not recorded which). The sequence was collected from a woman aged 45-60 years who had recovered from COVID-19. The rearrangement joins TRBV6-5 to TRBJ1-1; TRBD1 matches at 8 bases. The CDR3 is CASSYHPTGGQAFF. The CDR3 DNA sequence: TGTGCCAGCAGTTACCATCCCACAGGGGGGCAAGCTTTCTTT.